What follows are 3 T cell receptor beta chains derived from one specimen sequenced in a study of T cell responses to AZD1222 COVID-19 vaccine. Sequenced by immunoSEQ multiplex PCR; TCRdb stores in-frame clones only, minus some. Among roughly 120,000 clones listed, more than 70% were seen once. The sequencing here drew on peripheral blood, taken 28 days after the second AZD1222 dose. Receptors originate from an adult who received the AZD1222 COVID-19 vaccine.

This rearrangement joins TRBV24-1 to TRBJ2-5; 9 bases agree with TRBD1. Trimming took 4 bases from V and 2 from J; bases not matched to a gene: 10. The length of the CDR3 is 17 residues. The germline gives CDR1 KGHDR, CDR2 SFDVKD. As DNA, the CDR3 is TGTGCCACCAGTGACCAACTGGACAGGGGTGGACAAGAGACCCAGTACTTC. It is translated as CATSDQLDRGGQETQYF.

The rearrangement uses TRBV9 and TRBJ1-2; possibly TRBD1 for D (6 bases). V was clipped by 4 bases and J by 3 bases, with 13 bases between them. CDR1 and CDR2 from the germline V gene are SGDLS and YYNGEE. This CDR3 spans 14 amino acids. The CDR3 coding sequence is TGTGCCAGCAGCAGGGGGACATCGGACTATGGCTACACCTTC. Residues: CASSRGTSDYGYTF. Supplemented by reference TRBV9 and TRBJ1-2, the full variable domain reads DSGVTQTPKHLITATGQRVTLRCSPRSGDLSVYWYQQSLDQGLQFLIQYYNGEERAKGNILERFSAQQFPDLHSELNLSSLELGDSALYFCASSRGTSDYGYTFGSGTRLTVV.

This sequence joins TRBV20-1 and TRBJ2-5; TRBD2 aligns across 9 bases. Germline CDR1 and CDR2: DFQATT and SNEGSKA (reference sequence). V shed 3 bases, J shed 1 base, and the junction held 6 bases outside the gene matches. The CDR3 is 15 amino acids. The CDR3 nucleotides read TGCAGTGCTAGTGTAGCGGGGGAACTCCAAGAGACCCAGTACTTC. Its protein is CSASVAGELQETQYF.